This T cell receptor beta chain is from a study of human T cells and chemical hapten exposure. About the research overall: Weekly diphenylcyclopropenone doses were given to patients' scalps across the approximately 26-week study.

Study-wide findings and caveats: After DPC sensitization, TCRs above 1 in 1000 frequency showed no change.

Time point given: patch test 2, 6 weeks after DPC sensitization. Treatment specified: therapeutic diphenylcyclopropenone sensitization with weekly scalp DPC. V was pared by 6 bases and J by 6 bases, with 21 bases between. Germline CDR1 DFQATT, CDR2 SNEGSKA (reference sequence). This CDR3 comprises 14 residues. This clonotype was seen at least ten times. Antigen unknown. Methods used by the authors: A per-sample median of about 95,000 TCRs was observed, with counts ranging from about 23,224 to 690,600. From the RACE reads, TCRdb called clonotypes with MiXCR, one entry per CDR3 protein. Clone size and V and J calls follow TCRdb, not the original study. The sample has 80,000 to 100,000 distinct CDR3 sequences, approximately 8.6% seen once; the top ten hold approximately 2%.

The sequences come from whole blood, collected in connection with sensitization to the hapten diphenylcyclopropenone (DPC). This TCR was recovered from a woman in her 40s with alopecia areata. Some clones in this sample may be carry-over from other donors' samples. The chain is built from TRBV20-1 and TRBJ2-7, with D possibly TRBD2 on 6 matching bases. CDR3: CSASGGVGRSEQYF. In nucleotides, the CDR3 is TGCAGTGCCTCAGGCGGGGTTGGCCGAAGCGAGCAGTACTTC.